Included here is one T cell receptor beta chain sequence, with context. Assay used: immunoSEQ multiplex PCR; TCRdb lists only in-frame clones, some missing. The repertoire has 130,000 or so clones, 82% of them found once; the top ten carry approximately 4.5%. This entry is derived from a study of blood T cell repertoires in COVID-19. Study-level background: The United States, Italy and Spain were the sources of the acute and convalescent COVID-19 samples.

Trimming removed 4 bases from V and 1 base from J, with 15 bases in between. CDR1 is SGHNT, CDR2 YYREEE, per germline (reference sequence). The CDR3 has 17 amino acids. The receptor's source is a woman aged 65 to 85 with acute or convalescent COVID-19. The sample taken for sequencing was peripheral blood. The chain joins TRBV5-4 to TRBJ1-6, with D tentatively TRBD1 (6 bases). Here the CDR3 reads CASSPQGGRSYNSPLHF. The CDR3 bases are TGTGCCAGCAGCCCCCAAGGGGGTAGATCCTATAATTCACCCCTCCACTTT.